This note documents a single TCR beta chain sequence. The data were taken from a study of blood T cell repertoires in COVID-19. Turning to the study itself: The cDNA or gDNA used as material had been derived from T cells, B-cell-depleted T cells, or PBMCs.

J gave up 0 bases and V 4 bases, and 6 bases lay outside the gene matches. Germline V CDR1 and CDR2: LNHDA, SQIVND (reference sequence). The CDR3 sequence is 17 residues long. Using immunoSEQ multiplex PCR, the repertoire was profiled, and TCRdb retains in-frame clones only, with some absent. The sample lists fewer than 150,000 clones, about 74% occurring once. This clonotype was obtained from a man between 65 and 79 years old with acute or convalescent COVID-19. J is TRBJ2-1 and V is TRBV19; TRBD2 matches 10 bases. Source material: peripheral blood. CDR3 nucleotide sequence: TGTGCCAGTAGTAGGACTAGCGGCCTAAGCTCCTACAATGAGCAGTTCTTC. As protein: CASSRTSGLSSYNEQFF.